Detailed here is one T cell receptor (beta chain). The second PCR ran roughly 6 to 12 cycles with a sample-barcoded 5' primer and J-beta primers. TCRdb independently ran MiXCR on the 5' RACE reads; one entry per CDR3 protein. The table records 1.5 million to 2 million distinct CDR3 sequences, just under 50% of them present only once. The record originates from a study of blood T cells in healthy people across ages. The material sequenced was blood. The sequence derives from a woman in her thirties or forties in good health.

DNA of the CDR3: TGTGCCAGCAGCCGACGGGCAGACTACGAGCAGTACTTC. Protein sequence: CASSRRADYEQYF. The rearrangement joins TRBV7-8 to TRBJ2-7; unclear D gene. CDR1 is SGHVS and CDR2 is FQNEAQ in the germline V gene. CDR3 length equals 13 residues. The ends were cut back, 5 bases at V and 3 bases at J, with 11 bases in the middle.